This entry lists 21 T cell receptor beta chains sequenced from one sample in a study of T cells in Graves' hyperthyroidism and ophthalmopathy. RNA transcripts served as the template for amplifying TCR beta CDR3 regions. HTBI primers were the set used in a first-round RT-PCR of the TCR CDR3. TCRdb recomputed calls from the multiplex PCR reads with MiXCR, one row per CDR3 protein. Found here are 450,000 to 600,000 distinct CDR3 sequences, approximately 15% of them singletons; the top ten hold about 15%. The specimen sequenced was blood. These receptors all stem from a woman aged 40 to 50 with Graves' hyperthyroidism.

V usage is TRBV4-1 and J usage is TRBJ2-7; D unresolved. This CDR3 has 15 amino acids. The V gene's germline CDR1 is MGHRA and CDR2 YSYEKL. V was clipped by 0 bases and J by 6 bases, with 15 bases between them. This CDR3 reads CASSQEVVPGREQYF. CDR3 in DNA: TGCGCCAGCAGCCAAGAAGTGGTACCAGGACGCGAGCAGTACTTC.

This clonotype was counted many times. J is TRBJ2-7 and V is TRBV18; 10 nucleotides match TRBD2. The trim removed 3 bases at V and 1 base at J, leaving 6 bases unmatched. Germline lookup yields CDR1 KGHSH and CDR2 LQKENI. CDR3 length: 16 amino acids. The CDR3 DNA reads TGTGCCAGCTCACCTACTAGCGGGGCTCTATCCTACGAGCAGTACTTC. It encodes CASSPTSGALSYEQYF.

This clonotype was seen repeatedly, ten times or more. The chain couples TRBV11-2 to TRBJ2-7; D could derive from TRBD1 or TRBD2 (5 bases each). From germline, CDR1 is SGHAT and CDR2 FQNNGV. This CDR3 spans 16 amino acids. Trimming stripped 3 bases from V and 0 bases from J, with 15 bases between. The CDR3 protein is CASSFGPGASSYEQYF. DNA for the CDR3: TGTGCCAGCAGCTTTGGCCCCGGGGCTAGCTCCTACGAGCAGTACTTC.

For this clonotype: Since a much larger clone is just one base distant, this may be a read error. This chain uses TRBV11-2 with TRBJ2-3; no reliable D call. Germline CDR1 SGHAT, CDR2 FQNNGV. This CDR3 is built from 14 residues. The CDR3 bases are TGTGCCGGCAGCTCTAGGAGTATCGCAGATACGCAGTATTTT. This encodes CAGSSRSIADTQYF.

This chain connects TRBV5-1 to TRBJ2-3; the D gene is possibly TRBD1 (5 bases). CDR1 SGHRS and CDR2 YFSETQ come from the germline V gene. The germline V and J ends were trimmed by 0 bases and 0 bases, with 11 bases remaining between them. This CDR3 spans 16 amino acids. Here the CDR3 DNA reads TGCGCCAGCAGCTTGGGGCCAGGGATTAGCACAGATACGCAGTATTTT. It codes for CASSLGPGISTDTQYF.

This clonotype was observed a handful of times. Germline is not matched at one junction end, which may reflect a read error. The rearrangement uses TRBV5-1 and TRBJ1-1; TRBD1 is a possible D gene (6 bases). The germline V gene encodes CDR1 SGHRS and CDR2 YFSETQ. This CDR3 has 13 amino acids. In DNA, the CDR3 is TGCGCCAGCAGCCCAACAGGGAACACTGAAGCTTCCTTT. Translating gives CASSPTGNTEASF.

This clonotype was seen at least ten times. This chain uses TRBV28 with TRBJ2-5; 8 bases are shared with TRBD1. V shed 5 bases and J 2 bases; nucleotides not matched to a gene: 7. The V gene's germline CDR1 is MDHEN and CDR2 SYDVKM. CDR3 length: 15 amino acids. CDR3 sequence: CASSTRGRGQETQYF. Here the CDR3 DNA reads TGTGCCAGCAGTACCAGGGGGCGCGGGCAAGAGACCCAGTACTTC.

This clonotype was detected ten times or more. The V call is TRBV28, the J call TRBJ1-5, with D uncertain. The CDR3 consists of 12 residues. CDR1 and CDR2 (germline): MDHEN, SYDVKM. V was cut by 2 bases and J by 7 bases, with 6 bases left in between. This CDR3 reads CASSLPGQPQHF. The CDR3 nucleotides are TGTGCCAGCAGTTTACCGGGACAGCCCCAGCATTTT. Variable domain in full (rest from reference TRBV28 and TRBJ1-5): DVKVTQSSRYLVKRTGEKVFLECVQDMDHENMFWYRQDPGLGLRLIYFSYDVKMKEKGDIPEGYSVSREKKERFSLILESASTNQTSMYLCASSLPGQPQHFGDGTRLSIL.

The V call is TRBV15, the J call TRBJ2-7, with TRBD2 identical over 10 bases. The CDR3 loop spans 14 amino acids. Germline CDR1 and CDR2: LNHNV and YYDKDF (reference sequence). Germline trimming cut 4 bases from V and 5 bases from J; bases unmatched to any gene: 5. CDR3 nucleotide sequence: TGTGCCACCAGCAAGGGACTAGCGTTCGACGAGCAGTACTTC. It specifies CATSKGLAFDEQYF.

This clonotype was found many times. This rearrangement joins TRBV13 to TRBJ2-5; TRBD2 aligns across 16 bases. CDR3 size: 16 residues. The V segment lost 5 bases and the J segment 3 bases; nucleotides outside the gene matches: 3. Germline CDR1 and CDR2: PRHDT and FYEKMQ (reference sequence). In DNA, the CDR3 is TGTGCCAGCAGCCAGGGGACTAGCGGGAGGGAAGAGACCCAGTACTTC. This translates into CASSQGTSGREETQYF.

This clonotype was observed a few times. The rearrangement joins TRBV3-1 to TRBJ2-7; possibly TRBD2 for D (5 bases). Trimming removed 8 bases from V and 6 bases from J, with 11 bases in between. Germline V gene lookup returns CDR1 LGHDT and CDR2 YNNKEL (reference sequence). The CDR3 runs 11 residues. CDR3 amino acids: CASWTHSEQYF. Written as DNA, the CDR3 is TGTGCCAGCTGGACTCACAGCGAGCAGTACTTC.

This clonotype appeared many times. The chain links TRBV30 to TRBJ1-1; 7 bases align to TRBD1. The CDR3 loop spans 14 amino acids. The germline V gene has CDR1 GTSNPN and CDR2 SVGIG (reference sequence). J was trimmed by 10 bases and V by 5 bases; bases with no gene match: 16. DNA of the CDR3: TGTGCCTGGCGACACCCGGACAGGTTTTATGGAGCTTTCTTT. It is translated as CAWRHPDRFYGAFF.

V and J are TRBV10-1 and TRBJ1-2, with D hard to call. V was trimmed by 2 bases and J by 4 bases, leaving 8 bases between them. CDR1 WNHNN and CDR2 SYGVQD come from the germline V gene (reference sequence). The CDR3 is made up of 13 amino acids. In nucleotides, the CDR3 is TGCGCCAGCAGTGAGGCCAGATTCTATGGCTACACCTTC. It yields the protein CASSEARFYGYTF.

As regards this clonotype: A much larger clone lies a single base off, so this may be a read error. The rearrangement joins TRBV5-1 to TRBJ2-7; D tentatively reads TRBD1 or TRBD2 (5 bases each). The V gene's germline CDR1 is SGHRS and CDR2 YFSETQ. This CDR3 region has 13 residues. Here the CDR3 reads CASSLYGTYEHYF. The CDR3 DNA reads as TGCGCCAGCAGCTTGTACGGGACCTACGAGCATTACTTC.

This clonotype has a count of ten or more. The chain combines TRBV12-3 or TRBV12-4 with TRBJ2-3; D remains unclear. V was clipped by 6 bases and J by 6 bases, with 13 bases between them. The CDR3 is 13 residues long. The CDR3 sequence: CASRQGPADTQYF. CDR3 coding DNA: TGTGCCAGCAGACAAGGGCCGGCGGATACGCAGTATTTT.

At least ten counts were recorded for this clonotype. The V and J genes are TRBV6-1 and TRBJ2-4; no clear D gene. Germline V lookup: CDR1 MNHNS, CDR2 SASEGT. This CDR3 is 15 amino acids long. With 2 bases removed from V and 3 bases from J, the gap between germline ends came to 11 bases. The CDR3 DNA follows: TGTGCCAGCAGTGAATATGGCCAGAACAAAAACATTCAGTACTTC. This codes for CASSEYGQNKNIQYF.

CDR3 coding DNA: TGTGCCAGCTCTCCTGCGGTTCTCCCGAACGAGCAGTACTTC. Its translation: CASSPAVLPNEQYF. This chain joins TRBV6-1 and TRBJ2-7; D gene uncertain. Trimming stripped 8 bases from V and 5 bases from J, with 19 bases between. Per germline, CDR1 MNHNS and CDR2 SASEGT. This CDR3 has 14 residues.

This clonotype was counted ten times or more. This sequence joins TRBV28 and TRBJ2-1; D gene uncertain. V dropped 2 bases and J dropped 9 bases, with 11 bases sitting between them. Germline V gene lookup returns CDR1 MDHEN and CDR2 SYDVKM. CDR3 length equals 13 residues. CDR3 amino acids: CASSLMIGREQFF. CDR3 DNA: TGTGCCAGCAGTTTAATGATAGGTCGTGAGCAGTTCTTC.

There are many counts of this clonotype. This rearrangement joins TRBV18 to TRBJ2-7; 12 bases align to TRBD2. The CDR3 sequence is 17 residues long. Germline lookup yields CDR1 KGHSH and CDR2 LQKENI. The trim removed 3 bases at V and 5 bases at J, leaving 11 bases unmatched. CDR3 coding DNA: TGTGCCAGCTCACCCATAGAGACTAGCGGGAGCGAAAACGAGCAGTACTTC. Protein sequence: CASSPIETSGSENEQYF.

The table lists this clonotype with many counts. The rearrangement joins TRBV6-1 to TRBJ2-7; D gene ambiguous. CDR1 MNHNS and CDR2 SASEGT come from the germline V gene. CDR3 length: 14 amino acids. V lost 2 bases and J lost 0, with 8 bases in between. The CDR3 nucleotides are TGTGCCAGCAGTGAAACCTGGAGCTCCTACGAGCAGTACTTC. Translated, it gives CASSETWSSYEQYF.

This clonotype was seen a few times. The gene calls are TRBV29-1 and TRBJ2-4; no clear D. CDR3 length equals 13 residues. Per the germline V gene, CDR1 is SQVTM and CDR2 is ANQGSEA. Trimming took 4 bases from V and 0 from J, leaving 7 bases between them. CDR3 sequence: CSVVIAAKNIQYF. As DNA, the CDR3 is TGCAGCGTTGTGATTGCAGCCAAAAACATTCAGTACTTC.